The 20 T cell receptor beta chains given below trace back to one sample, sequenced in a study of T cell responses to AZD1222 COVID-19 vaccine. The data were produced by immunoSEQ multiplex PCR, yet TCRdb's version contains in-frame clones alone and is incomplete. The sample includes 150,000 to 200,000 clones, around nine tenths seen only once; the top ten take about 3%. The source was peripheral blood, collected on day 0 of AZD1222 vaccination. These receptors came from an adult in good health.

The chain has TRBV9 and TRBJ2-1; D is unresolved. This CDR3 has 14 residues. The V end lost 5 bases, the J end lost 2 bases, and 11 bases lay between the germline ends. Germline assignment: CDR1 SGDLS and CDR2 YYNGEE. The CDR3 loop is CASRSKGTYNEQFF. In DNA form, the CDR3 reads TGTGCCAGCAGGTCGAAGGGAACCTACAATGAGCAGTTCTTC.

The chain recombines TRBV4-2 with TRBJ1-1, with no clear D. The CDR3 consists of 14 residues. V was clipped by 0 bases and J by 3 bases, with 8 bases between them. Germline V CDR1 and CDR2: LGHNA, YNFKEQ. The CDR3 DNA is TGTGCCAGCAGCCAAGAGGATGGGGACACTGAAGCTTTCTTT. This sequence encodes CASSQEDGDTEAFF.

The chain joins TRBV5-1 to TRBJ2-1; 9 nucleotides match TRBD2. The J segment lost 0 bases and the V segment lost 3 bases, leaving 4 bases of the junction unmatched. There are 16 residues in the CDR3. CDR1 and CDR2 (germline): SGHRS, YFSETQ. The CDR3 spells CASSSLSGSSYNEQFF. The CDR3 DNA reads as TGCGCCAGCAGCTCACTTAGCGGGAGCTCCTACAATGAGCAGTTCTTC.

As for this clone: The junction differs from germline at one of its ends, possibly a read error. The chain recombines TRBV5-8 with TRBJ1-5, with D maybe TRBD1 (6 bases). Germline V gene data show CDR1 as SGHTS and CDR2 as YDEGEE. This CDR3 has 16 amino acids. CDR3 in amino acids: CASTLKGPGGGQPQHF. The CDR3 DNA is TGTGCCAGCACCTTGAAAGGTCCGGGGGGCGGGCAGCCCCAGCATTTT.

The chain links TRBV24-1 to TRBJ2-3, with 8 bases lining up with TRBD2. The CDR3 contains 17 residues. Germline trimming cut 4 bases from V and 4 bases from J; bases unmatched to any gene: 12. The germline V gene has CDR1 KGHDR and CDR2 SFDVKD. The CDR3 sequence: CATSDPGLVSLADTQYF. CDR3 coding DNA: TGTGCCACCAGTGACCCGGGACTAGTGAGTTTGGCAGATACGCAGTATTTT.

The chain combines TRBV11-2 with TRBJ1-3, with D possibly TRBD1 on 5 matching bases. V was clipped by 5 bases and J by 0 bases, with 20 bases between them. CDR3 length: 18 residues. Germline V gives CDR1 SGHAT, CDR2 FQNNGV. The chain's CDR3 is CASSPVGTRGFSGNTIYF. CDR3 nucleotides: TGTGCCAGCAGCCCAGTGGGGACGCGGGGATTCTCTGGAAACACCATATATTTT.

The chain combines TRBV6-5 with TRBJ2-7, with D tentatively TRBD2 (6 bases). This CDR3 region has 14 residues. Germline CDR1 and CDR2: MNHEY and SVGAGI. V was pared by 7 bases and J by 5 bases, with 18 bases between. The CDR3 loop is CASTAGTWGDEQYF. CDR3 coding DNA: TGTGCCAGCACCGCCGGGACCTGGGGGGACGAGCAGTACTTC.

V is TRBV27 and J is TRBJ1-6, with TRBD1 matching over 11 bases. From germline, CDR1 is MNHEY and CDR2 SMNVEV (reference sequence). V was pared by 1 base and J by 10 bases, with 3 bases of the junction left unmatched. This CDR3 comprises 15 residues. The CDR3 reads CASSLFGQGASPLHF. CDR3 coding DNA: TGTGCCAGCAGTTTATTTGGACAGGGGGCCTCACCCCTCCACTTT.

The chain joins TRBV30 to TRBJ1-1; a possible D gene is TRBD1 (6 bases). This CDR3 region has 15 residues. Germline lookup yields CDR1 GTSNPN and CDR2 SVGIG (reference sequence). V lost 3 bases and J lost 4, with 18 bases in between. CDR3 protein: CAWSRTTGRGTEAFF. As DNA, the CDR3 is TGTGCCTGGAGCCGTACCACAGGGCGTGGCACTGAAGCTTTCTTT.

This chain uses TRBV30 with TRBJ2-5; 10 bases align to TRBD2. The CDR3 consists of 14 residues. The germline V gene has CDR1 GTSNPN and CDR2 SVGIG (reference sequence). After removal of 1 base from V and 3 bases from J, the junction contained 2 bases not matched to a gene. DNA for the CDR3: TGTGCCTGGAGTGCAGGACTAGCGGAAGAGACCCAGTACTTC. Protein product: CAWSAGLAEETQYF.

This clone has just one count. The gene calls are TRBV14 and TRBJ2-3; possibly TRBD1 for D (6 bases). Per the germline V gene, CDR1 is SGHDN and CDR2 is FVKESK. The CDR3 runs to 14 residues. The V and J ends lost 4 bases and 0 bases respectively, with 8 bases between them. This CDR3 is CASSPTGSTDTQYF. CDR3 DNA: TGTGCCAGCAGCCCGACAGGTAGCACAGATACGCAGTATTTT.

The rearrangement links TRBV28 to TRBJ2-1, with TRBD1 matching 10 bases. The CDR3 sequence is 15 residues long. CDR1 and CDR2 (germline): MDHEN, SYDVKM. V dropped 6 bases and J dropped 8; count of bases not matched to a gene: 10. The CDR3 bases are TGTGCCAGCAGCACCGGGACAGGGGACGTAGATGAGCAGTTCTTC. It yields the protein CASSTGTGDVDEQFF. The full variable domain, completed using reference TRBV28 and TRBJ2-1, is DVKVTQSSRYLVKRTGEKVFLECVQDMDHENMFWYRQDPGLGLRLIYFSYDVKMKEKGDIPEGYSVSREKKERFSLILESASTNQTSMYLCASSTGTGDVDEQFFGPGTRLTVL.

This chain joins TRBV19 and TRBJ1-2; no reliable D call. Germline-derived CDR1 and CDR2 are LNHDA and SQIVND (reference sequence). The CDR3 runs 11 residues. V lost 3 bases, J lost 5 bases, and 4 bases lay in between. This CDR3 reads CASSIEYGYTF. The CDR3 DNA is TGTGCCAGTAGTATTGAGTATGGCTACACCTTC.

The chain joins TRBV12-3 or TRBV12-4 to TRBJ2-7; D gene ambiguous. V was clipped by 3 bases and J by 2 bases, with 5 bases between them. The CDR3 runs to 12 residues. The CDR3 loop reads CASSFIAYEQYF. The DNA of the CDR3 is TGTGCCAGCAGTTTCATAGCCTACGAGCAGTACTTC.

The chain uses TRBV12-3 or TRBV12-4 and TRBJ1-2; no clear D. Deletions cut 6 bases from V and 4 bases from J, with 12 bases between. The CDR3 length is 13 residues. CDR3 sequence (DNA): TGTGCCAGCAGGGAGGCGGGGTCCTATGGCTACACCTTC. Protein: CASREAGSYGYTF.

V usage is TRBV2 and J usage is TRBJ2-1; tentative D call: TRBD2 (6 bases). Germline V gene data show CDR1 as SNHLY and CDR2 as FYNNEI. CDR3 length equals 18 residues. V was cut by 5 bases and J by 0 bases, with 20 bases left in between. CDR3 amino acids: CASSPGTLSKGSYNEQFF. DNA for the CDR3: TGTGCCAGCAGTCCCGGGACTCTGTCCAAGGGCTCCTACAATGAGCAGTTCTTC.

V and J are TRBV7-9 and TRBJ2-3; TRBD2 agrees at 8 bases. The junction had 11 bases not matched to a gene; V was cut back by 5 bases and J by 4 bases. Germline CDR1 reads SEHNR; CDR2 reads FQNEAQ (reference sequence). The CDR3 has 16 amino acids. As DNA, the CDR3 is TGTGCCAGCAGCCGGGAGGGCGGGAGTGGGGCAGATACGCAGTATTTT. It translates to CASSREGGSGADTQYF.

The chain is built from TRBV5-1 and TRBJ2-7; 9 bases match TRBD2. Per the germline V gene, CDR1 is SGHRS and CDR2 is YFSETQ. Losses at the gene ends were 3 bases for V and 2 bases for J; bases not matched to a gene: 6. This CDR3 is built from 15 residues. CDR3 amino acids: CASSWGLAGPYEQYF. As DNA, the CDR3 is TGCGCCAGCAGCTGGGGTCTAGCGGGGCCCTACGAGCAGTACTTC.

CDR3 nucleotides: TGCGCCAGCAGCTTGGTTAGAGGGAGCTCCTACGAGCAGTACTTC. Translated, it gives CASSLVRGSSYEQYF. The V gene is TRBV5-1, the J gene TRBJ2-7; a possible D gene is TRBD2 (5 bases). The CDR3 sequence is 15 residues long. The germline V gene encodes CDR1 SGHRS and CDR2 YFSETQ. Between the trimmed V and J ends, which lost 0 bases and 0 bases, there was a span of 10 bases.

J is TRBJ1-1 and V is TRBV7-9; D may be TRBD1 (6 bases). Trimming removed 1 base from V and 5 bases from J, with 14 bases in between. Germline values: CDR1 SEHNR, CDR2 FQNEAQ (reference sequence). The CDR3 has 15 amino acids. In DNA form, the CDR3 reads TGTGCCAGCAGCTTAGAGCAGGGGACGGAGACTGAAGCTTTCTTT. Protein sequence: CASSLEQGTETEAFF.